Listed here are 19 T cell receptor beta chains from one sample, sequenced in a study of blood T cell repertoires in COVID-19. Clones were read by immunoSEQ multiplex PCR, and TCRdb kept only the in-frame ones, dropping some. The sample has over 150,000 clones; about 80% are singletons. The specimen sequenced was peripheral blood. These TCRs come from a woman aged 55-69 years with acute or convalescent COVID-19.

This sequence joins TRBV19 and TRBJ1-2, with 7 bases matching TRBD1. The CDR3 has 16 amino acids. CDR1 LNHDA and CDR2 SQIVND come from the germline V gene (reference sequence). V lost 1 base to trimming and J lost 8 bases; unmatched junction nucleotides: 13. CDR3 in DNA: TGTGCCAGTAGTATAGCCCTAGGAGTCAGGGGGATCGGCTACACCTTC. Residues: CASSIALGVRGIGYTF.

The chain is built from TRBV7-3 and TRBJ1-2, with 9 positions matching TRBD1. Losses at the gene ends were 1 base for V and 4 bases for J; bases not matched to a gene: 10. Germline CDR1 reads SGHTA; CDR2 reads FQGTGA. The length of the CDR3 is 17 residues. This CDR3 is CASSLMGGDREAYGYTF. CDR3 coding DNA: TGTGCCAGCAGCTTAATGGGTGGGGACAGGGAAGCCTATGGCTACACCTTC.

The chain employs TRBV3-1 (or the pseudogene TRBV3-2) and TRBJ1-2; 8 nucleotides align to TRBD1. Germline V gene sequence: CDR1 LGHDT, CDR2 YNNKEL (reference sequence). This CDR3 is built from 14 residues. The V segment lost 3 bases and the J segment 8 bases; nucleotides outside the gene matches: 8. CDR3 region: CASSQEGDRYGYTF. The CDR3 nucleotides read TGTGCCAGCAGCCAGGAGGGGGACAGGTACGGCTACACCTTC.

The CDR3 region has the DNA TGTGCCAGCTCACAGGGGATGGGTAACTATGGCTACACCTTC. It yields the protein CASSQGMGNYGYTF. This chain uses TRBV19 with TRBJ1-2; 7 bases agree with TRBD1. The CDR3 loop spans 14 amino acids. CDR1 LNHDA and CDR2 SQIVND come from the germline V gene (reference sequence). V was pared by 9 bases and J by 1 base, with 8 bases of the junction left unmatched. Complete variable domain (other parts from reference TRBV19 and TRBJ1-2): DGGITQSPKYLFRKEGQNVTLSCEQNLNHDAMYWYRQDPGQGLRLIYYSQIVNDFQKGDIAEGYSVSREKKESFPLTVTSAQKNPTAFYLCASSQGMGNYGYTFGSGTRLTVV.

This clone was picked up a small number of times. The chain couples TRBV19 to TRBJ1-2, with D hard to call. Trimming pared 1 base from V and 7 bases from J, leaving 16 bases between. Germline values: CDR1 LNHDA, CDR2 SQIVND (reference sequence). CDR3 size: 15 residues. The CDR3: CASSIARLGYSGYTF. CDR3 DNA: TGTGCCAGTAGTATAGCCAGGCTTGGGTACTCTGGCTACACCTTC. Combining the CDR3 with reference TRBV19 and TRBJ1-2 gives the whole variable domain DGGITQSPKYLFRKEGQNVTLSCEQNLNHDAMYWYRQDPGQGLRLIYYSQIVNDFQKGDIAEGYSVSREKKESFPLTVTSAQKNPTAFYLCASSIARLGYSGYTFGSGTRLTVV.

V is TRBV5-8 and J is TRBJ1-5, with 9 bases aligning to TRBD1. Per germline, CDR1 SGHTS and CDR2 YDEGEE. This CDR3 has 15 amino acids. The V segment lost 6 bases and the J segment 5 bases; nucleotides outside the gene matches: 9. This CDR3 is CASKRTGEGYQPQHF. The CDR3 nucleotides read TGTGCCAGCAAAAGGACAGGGGAGGGGTATCAGCCCCAGCATTTT.

The chain recombines TRBV2 with TRBJ1-1; no clear D. Between the trimmed V and J ends, which lost 3 bases and 3 bases, there was a span of 11 bases. Per germline, CDR1 SNHLY and CDR2 FYNNEI. CDR3 size: 14 residues. CDR3 in amino acids: CASSDPIDDTEAFF. The DNA for the CDR3 is TGTGCCAGCAGTGACCCAATAGATGACACTGAAGCTTTCTTT.

J is TRBJ2-3 and V is TRBV5-4; weak D call: TRBD1 (6 bases). Per germline, CDR1 SGHNT and CDR2 YYREEE (reference sequence). This CDR3 has 15 amino acids. V lost 2 bases and J 1 base, leaving 11 bases between the germline ends. Here the CDR3 reads CASSFPAGGTDTQYF. DNA for the CDR3: TGTGCCAGCAGCTTTCCGGCAGGGGGCACAGATACGCAGTATTTT.

This chain connects TRBV10-2 to TRBJ1-6; 7 positions agree with TRBD1. CDR1 and CDR2 (germline): WSHSY, SAAADI. The CDR3 is 12 residues long. The V segment lost 10 bases and the J segment 8 bases; nucleotides outside the gene matches: 5. CDR3 sequence reads: CATRDSYSPLHF. The CDR3 DNA sequence: TGCGCCACCAGGGACAGTTATTCACCCCTCCACTTT.

This chain connects TRBV2 to TRBJ2-3; D ambiguous. Trimming shortened V by 2 bases and J by 1 base, and 10 bases separated the two germline ends. The CDR3 loop spans 15 amino acids. The V gene's germline CDR1 is SNHLY and CDR2 FYNNEI. DNA for the CDR3: TGTGCCAGCAGTGAACTAGGCGCGGGCACAGATACGCAGTATTTT. Protein: CASSELGAGTDTQYF.

This clone was detected only a few times. The rearrangement joins TRBV3-1 (or the pseudogene TRBV3-2) to TRBJ1-2; D gene uncertain. This CDR3 has 13 amino acids. The ends were cut back, 1 base at V and 6 bases at J, with 9 bases in the middle. Per germline, CDR1 LGHDT and CDR2 YNNKEL (reference sequence). CDR3 in amino acids: CASSQGLRDGYTF. The DNA for the CDR3 is TGTGCCAGCAGCCAAGGACTGAGAGATGGCTACACCTTC.

The chain uses TRBV2 and TRBJ1-2, with 10 bases fitting TRBD1. Germline V gives CDR1 SNHLY, CDR2 FYNNEI. The CDR3 is made up of 12 amino acids. Trimming cost V 11 bases and J 6 bases; bases outside gene matches: 6. In DNA form, the CDR3 reads TGTGCCGAAGGGACAGGGGTAAATGGCTACACCTTC. Translated, it gives CAEGTGVNGYTF.

The chain uses TRBV10-3 and TRBJ1-1, with D perhaps matching TRBD1 (5 bases). V gave up 7 bases and J gave up 0 bases, with 18 bases separating them. The germline gives CDR1 ENHRY, CDR2 SYGVKD. This CDR3 spans 16 amino acids. The CDR3 loop is CAINKGKTGVNTEAFF. CDR3 DNA sequence: TGTGCCATCAACAAGGGGAAAACGGGGGTGAACACTGAAGCTTTCTTT.

The chain links TRBV5-1 to TRBJ1-2; tentative D call: TRBD1 (6 bases). The length of the CDR3 is 14 residues. Germline CDR1 and CDR2: SGHRS and YFSETQ. V lost 2 bases and J 4 bases, leaving 12 bases between the germline ends. The CDR3 sequence: CASSLQGEGYGYTF. DNA of the CDR3: TGCGCCAGCAGCTTACAGGGTGAGGGCTATGGCTACACCTTC.

The chain combines TRBV27 with TRBJ2-7, with D perhaps matching TRBD1 (6 bases). Trimming pared 6 bases from V and 4 bases from J, leaving 13 bases between. This CDR3 contains 13 residues. Germline-derived CDR1 and CDR2 are MNHEY and SMNVEV (reference sequence). CDR3 amino acids: CASSHDGQYEQYF. CDR3 DNA sequence: TGTGCCAGCAGCCACGATGGACAGTACGAGCAGTACTTC.

This clone has more than one count but fewer than ten. The chain joins TRBV18 to TRBJ1-2; 9 bases are shared with TRBD1. The CDR3 is 16 amino acids. V shed 3 bases and J 4 bases; nucleotides not matched to a gene: 9. Germline loops: CDR1 KGHSH, CDR2 LQKENI. The DNA for the CDR3 is TGTGCCAGCTCACCTTACCGGGACAGGGCCTTCTATGGCTACACCTTC. Protein: CASSPYRDRAFYGYTF.

This clone was found once. The V and J genes are TRBV7-2 and TRBJ2-3; TRBD2 aligns across 14 bases. CDR1 SGHTA and CDR2 FQGNSA come from the germline V gene. The trim removed 4 bases at V and 0 bases at J, leaving 3 bases unmatched. The CDR3 is 17 residues long. This chain's CDR3 is CASSWTSGGPSTDTQYF. The CDR3 DNA reads TGTGCCAGCAGCTGGACTAGCGGGGGGCCTAGCACAGATACGCAGTATTTT.

The chain carries TRBV2 and TRBJ1-2; 8 bases line up with TRBD1. V was pared by 3 bases and J by 4 bases, with 7 bases of the junction left unmatched. CDR3 length: 15 residues. Germline values: CDR1 SNHLY, CDR2 FYNNEI. The CDR3 protein is CASSDPTGVVYGYTF. The CDR3 nucleotides read TGTGCCAGCAGTGACCCGACAGGGGTGGTCTATGGCTACACCTTC.

This CDR3 is CASGHPRRRGQETQYF. As DNA, the CDR3 is TGTGCTAGTGGTCATCCCCGACGGCGGGGGCAAGAGACCCAGTACTTC. The chain links TRBV12-5 to TRBJ2-5; TRBD2 matches at 7 bases. This CDR3 is 16 amino acids long. V was clipped by 5 bases and J by 2 bases; unmatched bases: 11. CDR1 and CDR2 from the germline V gene are LGHNT and FRNRAP.